The 17 T cell receptor beta chains below all came from one sample that was sequenced in a study of blood T cell repertoires in COVID-19 (dated by TCRdb to about 2020). The library was made by the immunoSEQ multiplex PCR assay. Here the immuneACCESS table is served through TCRdb, limited to in-frame sequences with V and J called. Missing clones are a known gap in these copies; in checked studies unresolved V genes cover under half, and the rest lacks a known reason. The sample has 150,000 or so clones on record, approximately 81% of them singletons. The ten largest clones represent less than 15% of the sample. Specimen: peripheral blood. These receptors originate from a man between 18 and 35 years old with active or convalescent COVID-19.

The chain employs TRBV5-1 and TRBJ2-3, with 8 bases lining up with TRBD2. Trimming at V came to 9 bases and at J to 3 bases, leaving 12 bases not matched to a gene. The V gene's germline CDR1 is SGHRS and CDR2 YFSETQ. CDR3 size: 15 residues. CDR3 in amino acids: CAIPLAGIRTDTQYF. The CDR3, as DNA: TGCGCCATCCCGTTAGCGGGAATAAGAACAGATACGCAGTATTTT.

The chain recombines TRBV24-1 with TRBJ1-2, with D maybe TRBD1 (6 bases). V lost 3 bases and J lost 4, with 11 bases in between. The germline CDR1 and CDR2 sequences are KGHDR and SFDVKD. This CDR3 has 14 amino acids. The CDR3 coding sequence is TGTGCCACCAGTGATGCCAGGGGCTCCTATGGCTACACCTTC. Translating gives CATSDARGSYGYTF.

V and J are TRBV5-6 and TRBJ2-7; 10 bases match TRBD2. CDR1 and CDR2 from the germline V gene are SGHDT and YYEEEE. CDR3 length: 16 residues. After removal of 0 bases from V and 3 bases from J, the junction contained 6 bases not matched to a gene. The CDR3 reads CASSLARRTSGYEQYF. The DNA for the CDR3 is TGTGCCAGCAGCTTGGCACGACGGACTAGCGGCTACGAGCAGTACTTC.

This rearrangement joins TRBV4-1 to TRBJ1-2, with 7 bases identical to TRBD1. Germline-derived CDR1 and CDR2 are MGHRA and YSYEKL. J gave up 5 bases and V 6 bases, and 15 bases lay outside the gene matches. The length of the CDR3 is 16 residues. CDR3 protein: CASRGQSRSQTYGYTF. The CDR3 DNA follows: TGCGCCAGCAGGGGACAGTCTCGTTCCCAGACTTATGGCTACACCTTC.

The chain has TRBV6-5 and TRBJ2-5, with 13 bases fitting TRBD2. Losses at the gene ends were 2 bases for V and 3 bases for J; bases not matched to a gene: 3. The V gene's germline CDR1 is MNHEY and CDR2 SVGAGI. This CDR3 is built from 16 residues. The CDR3 region is CASSYTTSGGEETQYF. The CDR3 bases are TGTGCCAGCAGTTACACCACTAGCGGGGGGGAAGAGACCCAGTACTTC.

V usage is TRBV28 and J usage is TRBJ1-4, with a possible D match to TRBD1 (5 bases). V lost 1 base, J lost 8 bases, and 20 bases lay in between. The germline gives CDR1 MDHEN, CDR2 SYDVKM. There are 17 residues in the CDR3. The CDR3 nucleotides read TGTGCCAGCAGTTTATTCGGTGGGGCAGGGCTAGGGGAAAAACTGTTTTTT. The encoded protein is CASSLFGGAGLGEKLFF.

This clone was seen only once. The DNA is omitted, as the CDR3 cannot be located on it reliably, and the CDR3 follows TCRdb's listing. The V and J genes are TRBV20-1 and TRBJ1-2. 14 amino acids form the CDR3, both terminal residues included. The V gene's germline CDR1 is DFQATT and CDR2 SNEGSKA (reference sequence). CDR3 amino acids: CSASSVLGAGGYTF.

This chain connects TRBV5-1 to TRBJ2-7; TRBD1 matches at 8 bases. CDR1 is SGHRS, CDR2 YFSETQ, per germline. Trimming removed 4 bases from V and 5 bases from J; junction bases left unmatched: 5. The CDR3 totals 13 residues. The CDR3 protein is CASSGQGVDEQYF. CDR3 DNA: TGCGCCAGCAGCGGACAGGGTGTGGACGAGCAGTACTTC.

The chain is built from TRBV19 and TRBJ1-2; maybe TRBD1 (5 bases). Germline assignment: CDR1 LNHDA and CDR2 SQIVND (reference sequence). V dropped 3 bases and J dropped 3 bases, with 11 bases sitting between them. The CDR3 runs to 14 residues. In DNA form, the CDR3 reads TGTGCCAGTAGTATCGGGGAGGGGTACTATGGCTACACCTTC. It yields the protein CASSIGEGYYGYTF.

This clone was observed a single time. The rearrangement links TRBV6-2 or TRBV6-3 to TRBJ2-1, with D unclear. The germline gives CDR1 MNHEY, CDR2 SVGEGT. The CDR3 extends over 13 amino acids. V was cut by 2 bases and J by 6 bases, with 8 bases left in between. CDR3 bases: TGTGCCAGCAGTTACAGAGAGATCAATGAGCAGTTCTTC. The encoded protein is CASSYREINEQFF.

The V gene is TRBV5-5, the J gene TRBJ1-5; 9 bases align to TRBD1. V lost 4 bases and J lost 3; bases outside the gene matches: 8. Germline V gene lookup returns CDR1 SGHKS and CDR2 YYEKEE (reference sequence). This CDR3 comprises 16 residues. This CDR3 is CASSRGQGKPNQPQHF. DNA for the CDR3: TGTGCCAGCAGCCGGGGACAGGGAAAGCCCAATCAGCCCCAGCATTTT.

V usage is TRBV3-1 (or the pseudogene TRBV3-2) and J usage is TRBJ2-3; TRBD2 aligns across 11 bases. The length of the CDR3 is 17 residues. Germline CDR1 is LGHDT and CDR2 is YNNKEL (reference sequence). The V gene end was trimmed by 1 base and the J gene end by 1 base; junction bases not matched to a gene: 4. CDR3 amino acids: CASSQGVAGGGTDTQYF. For the CDR3, the DNA is TGTGCCAGCAGCCAAGGCGTAGCGGGAGGGGGCACAGATACGCAGTATTTT.

The J gene is TRBJ1-4, the V gene TRBV4-2; 8 bases align to TRBD1. The CDR3 has 17 residues. Germline V gene lookup returns CDR1 LGHNA and CDR2 YNFKEQ. The junction had 12 bases not matched to a gene; V was cut back by 2 bases and J by 7 bases. The CDR3 DNA is TGTGCCAGCAGCCAAAACACCGGACAGGGTTTGGGTGAAAAACTGTTTTTT. It is translated as CASSQNTGQGLGEKLFF.

The chain carries TRBV11-2 and TRBJ2-5; D is possibly TRBD2 (5 bases). This CDR3 is 15 amino acids long. Germline loops: CDR1 SGHAT, CDR2 FQNNGV. V shed 2 bases and J shed 4 bases, with 14 bases lying between them. CDR3 nucleotide sequence: TGTGCCAGCAGCTTATTGGGCCGAGGAGGAGAGACCCAGTACTTC. Translating it yields CASSLLGRGGETQYF.

Only a few counts were recorded for this clone. The rearrangement uses TRBV25-1 and TRBJ1-2; TRBD1 is a possible D gene (5 bases). The germline V gene encodes CDR1 MGHDK and CDR2 SYGVNS. Trimming took 5 bases from V and 4 from J, leaving 14 bases between them. CDR3 length equals 14 residues. The CDR3 DNA reads TGTGCCAGCAGTCGGAGACAGAGCCCCTATGGCTACACCTTC. Amino acids: CASSRRQSPYGYTF.

This chain uses TRBV30 with TRBJ1-4, with 9 bases aligning to TRBD1. There are 14 residues in the CDR3. The germline V gene encodes CDR1 GTSNPN and CDR2 SVGIG (reference sequence). The trim removed 2 bases at V and 8 bases at J, leaving 6 bases unmatched. CDR3: CAWSRGQGDEKLFF. CDR3 nucleotides: TGTGCCTGGAGTAGGGGACAGGGAGACGAAAAACTGTTTTTT.

CDR3 sequence: CASSLGVSGPQETQYF. The CDR3 DNA is TGTGCCAGCAGCTTAGGGGTTAGCGGGCCCCAAGAGACCCAGTACTTC. The rearrangement links TRBV7-2 to TRBJ2-5, with TRBD2 matching over 7 bases. The CDR3 spans 16 residues. Germline values: CDR1 SGHTA, CDR2 FQGNSA. V was clipped by 1 base and J by 1 base; unmatched bases: 6.